The rows below give T cell receptor beta chains drawn from one sample of a study of regulatory T cells in long-lasting Graves disease. TCRdb reprocessed the multiplex PCR reads with MiXCR, giving one entry per CDR3 protein. The repertoire holds 400,000 to 650,000 distinct CDR3 sequences, with 15% to 20% as singletons. The data were also submitted as part of a second study, on T cells in Graves' hyperthyroidism and ophthalmopathy.

Material: peripheral blood mononuclear cells (PBMCs), obtained at new diagnosis, from a patient treated with antithyroid drugs. These receptors came from a woman aged 35-65 years with Graves disease. Each CDR3 is given with its conserved first and last residue. A D gene is named only where the DNA matches it firmly. Expanded clones are given a class, and other clones once, few, many or no size at all.

CATSDRGVAPLHF TGTGCCACCAGTGACAGGGGGGTAGCACCCCTCCACTTT TRBD1 TRBJ1-6 many TRBV24-1
CASSEGLAGGPTGTQYF TGTGCCAGCAGCGAGGGACTAGCGGGGGGACCCACAGGCACGCAGTATTTT TRBD2 TRBJ2-3 many TRBV2
CASSLRGGEYF TGTGCCAGCAGTTTGCGGGGTGGGGAGTATTTT NA TRBJ2-3 many TRBV12-3/TRBV12-4
CSAPGGGNYGYTF TGCAGTGCTCCCGGCGGCGGCAACTATGGCTACACCTTC NA TRBJ1-2 NA TRBV20-1
CASSYSTESSGNTIYF TGCGCCAGCAGCTACTCGACCGAGAGCTCTGGAAACACCATATATTTT NA TRBJ1-3 NA TRBV5-1
CASSQVGIPEAFF TGCGCCAGCAGCCAAGTCGGCATCCCTGAAGCTTTCTTT NA TRBJ1-1 few TRBV4-1
CASSRLVVSYNEQFF TGTGCCAGCAGTCGACTCGTTGTTTCCTACAATGAGCAGTTCTTC NA TRBJ2-1 many TRBV28
CSAVDRDSGNTIYF TGCAGTGCTGTTGACAGGGACTCTGGAAACACCATATATTTT TRBD1 TRBJ1-3 few TRBV20-1
CASSLPPARADTF TGTGCCAGCAGCTTACCCCCGGCCAGGGCAGACACCTTC NA TRBJ1-2 few TRBV7-2
CSAPPARAGKNIQYF TGCAGTGCTCCCCCGGCCCGGGCCGGCAAAAACATTCAGTACTTC NA TRBJ2-4 NA TRBV20-1
CASSGGTGLQEEYF TGTGCCAGCAGCGGCGGGACAGGGCTTCAGGAGGAGTACTTC TRBD1 TRBJ2-7 few TRBV5-6
CASSSSGTRTDTQYF TGTGCCAGCAGTTCCTCCGGGACTAGAACAGATACGCAGTATTTT TRBD2 TRBJ2-3 NA TRBV7-2
CASSQGQKNTVELFF TGTGCCAGCAGTCAGGGACAGAAAAACACCGTGGAGCTGTTTTTT TRBD1 TRBJ2-2 NA TRBV6-1
CASSFRVLNTEAFF TGTGCCAGCAGTTTTCGTGTCTTGAACACTGAAGCTTTCTTT NA TRBJ1-1 many TRBV12-3/TRBV12-4
CASSITGGREKLFF TGTGCCAGCAGCATCACAGGGGGGCGTGAAAAACTGTTTTTT TRBD1 TRBJ1-4 NA TRBV7-9
CASSTSAGNTIYF TGTGCCAGCAGCACCTCTGCTGGAAACACCATATATTTT NA TRBJ1-3 few TRBV7-6
CASRKGGNEQFF TGTGCCAGCAGAAAAGGAGGGAATGAGCAGTTCTTC NA TRBJ2-1 NA TRBV7-2
CASSFFGIGQPQHF TGTGCCAGCAGCTTTTTCGGAATCGGTCAGCCCCAGCATTTT NA TRBJ1-5 NA TRBV7-2
CASSQESGGLRVNEQFF TGTGCCAGCAGCCAAGAAAGCGGGGGACTGCGGGTAAATGAGCAGTTCTTC TRBD2 TRBJ2-1 many TRBV3-1
CASSFGGGAGLEQFF TGTGCCAGCAGTTTTGGCGGGGGGGCGGGACTCGAGCAGTTCTTC TRBD2 TRBJ2-1 NA TRBV12-3/TRBV12-4
CASRDRPAEYGYTF TGTGCCAGCAGGGACAGGCCCGCGGAGTATGGCTACACCTTC TRBD1 TRBJ1-2 many TRBV6-1
CASSQAYGYTF TGTGCCAGCAGTCAGGCCTATGGCTACACCTTC NA TRBJ1-2 many TRBV3-1